What follows is one T cell receptor beta chain and its context. Sequencing was performed with immunoSEQ multiplex PCR; in TCRdb, only in-frame clones are kept and a portion is missing. The sample has under 250,000 clones; about 89% are singletons. These data belong to a study of blood T cell repertoires in COVID-19. The germline CDR1 and CDR2 sequences are KGHDR and SFDVKD. The CDR3 totals 15 residues. The trim removed 0 bases at V and 4 bases at J, leaving 1 base unmatched. The receptor was derived from an older woman who had recovered from COVID-19. Sample: peripheral blood. The chain joins TRBV24-1 to TRBJ2-2; 7 positions agree with TRBD2. CDR3: CATSDLTGGTGELFF. CDR3 bases: TGTGCCACCAGTGATTTGACGGGAGGCACCGGGGAGCTGTTTTTT.